What follows is one T cell receptor beta chain and its context. Its antigen remains unknown. This sample was taken from a study of T cell repertoires in cytomegalovirus infection. Study-level results: The ex vivo response was dominated by HLA-C-restricted CMV-specific TCR beta clonotypes. Summed frequency of public TCR beta families distinguished CMV carriers with the relevant HLA.

Trimming left V 5 bases short and J 3 bases short, with 16 bases between. The CDR3 is 15 residues long. Germline V gives CDR1 MNHEY, CDR2 SMNVEV (reference sequence). From the reads, TCRdb called clonotypes with MiXCR, one entry per CDR3 protein. The sample consists of roughly 200,000 distinct CDR3 sequences, roughly 34% of them appearing once. The V gene is TRBV27, the J gene TRBJ1-1, with a tentative D call TRBD1 (5 bases). The sequence came from a human donor in good health (CMV status not recorded). Some clones in this sample may be carry-over from other donors' samples. Sequenced here: CD8+ T cells from cultured PBMCs, sampled from culture after CMV antigen stimulation. Here the CDR3 reads CASSPLRDVDTEAFF. The CDR3 coding sequence is TGTGCCAGCAGTCCCCTCAGGGACGTGGACACTGAAGCTTTCTTT.